The 21 T cell receptor beta chains reported below all come from one sample, sequenced in a study of T cells expressing NK-cell markers. TCRdb processed the 5' RACE reads again and assigns one entry to each CDR3 protein, with no DNA. In all, the sample yields about 260,000 distinct CDR3 sequences. The sample consisted of blood T cells: a sorted CD56 or NKG2C T cell subset, CD4+ or CD8+ T cells, or bulk PBMC T cells (not recorded which). These receptors were taken from a man younger than 35 in good health.

The chain joins TRBV29-1 to TRBJ1-1; without DNA, the TCRdb call of TRBD1 cannot be checked. The CDR3 extends over 16 amino acids. Looked up from germline, CDR1 is SQVTM and CDR2 is ANQGSEA. This chain's CDR3 is CSVALLSGHKNTEAFF. Looking up the rest from reference TRBV29-1 and TRBJ1-1 gives the full variable domain: SAVISQKPSRDICQRGTSLTIQCQVDSQVTMMFWYRQQPGQSLTLIATANQGSEATYESGFVIDKFPISRPNLTFSTLTVSNMSPEDSSIYLCSVALLSGHKNTEAFFGQGTRLTVV.

This rearrangement joins TRBV10-3 to TRBJ2-3; TCRdb's D call of TRBD1 is untestable without DNA. This CDR3 contains 14 residues. Germline CDR1 and CDR2: ENHRY and SYGVKD. CDR3 amino acids: CAISGDPSTDTQYF.

The chain employs TRBV24-1 and TRBJ2-2; as DNA is missing, the TRBD1 call by TCRdb cannot be tested. This CDR3 has 12 residues. In germline, CDR1 is KGHDR, CDR2 SFDVKD. The CDR3 sequence: CAIRQGNGELFF.

J is TRBJ1-2 and V is TRBV6-5; TCRdb gives TRBD1 as the D gene, but with no DNA this cannot be confirmed. Germline lookup yields CDR1 MNHEY and CDR2 SVGAGI. This CDR3 comprises 15 residues. The CDR3 is CASSYSIKGNYGYTF.

The CDR3 reads CASSLWASGRAREQFF. The chain is built from TRBV5-1 and TRBJ2-1; TCRdb proposes TRBD2, but this gene call is untestable without DNA. CDR3 size: 16 residues. Germline CDR1 reads SGHRS; CDR2 reads YFSETQ.

V usage is TRBV28 and J usage is TRBJ2-7; the TCRdb call, TRBD2, lacks DNA for checking. The CDR3 spans 12 residues. The germline V gene has CDR1 MDHEN and CDR2 SYDVKM. The CDR3 region is CASIASGAEQYF.

The V call is TRBV6-1, the J call TRBJ1-1. Germline CDR1 is MNHNS and CDR2 is SASEGT. The length of the CDR3 is 14 residues. The CDR3 loop is CASSESGVATEAFF.

This chain joins TRBV20-1 and TRBJ2-3; TCRdb indicates TRBD2, and absent DNA this call remains unverified. The CDR3 spans 14 residues. Germline V lookup: CDR1 DFQATT, CDR2 SNEGSKA (reference sequence). This chain's CDR3 is CSARGAGWTDTQYF.

V gene TRBV6-2 or TRBV6-3 combines with J gene TRBJ2-1; no DNA is available, so the TRBD2 call from TCRdb remains unchecked. CDR1 MNHEY and CDR2 SVGEGT come from the germline V gene. CDR3 length equals 13 residues. The CDR3 sequence: CASTRTSVNEQFF.

V and J are TRBV15 and TRBJ2-4. The CDR3 length is 13 residues. Germline loops: CDR1 LNHNV, CDR2 YYDKDF (reference sequence). The CDR3 here is CATSRDAVGVQYF.

The genes are TRBV12-3 or TRBV12-4 and TRBJ1-3. There are 16 residues in the CDR3. The CDR3 sequence is CASSSNLMGSGNTIYF.

The chain employs TRBV6-4 and TRBJ2-1; with no DNA, the TCRdb D assignment of TRBD1 cannot be verified. Per the germline V gene, CDR1 is MRHNA and CDR2 is SNTAGT. This CDR3 is 20 amino acids long. The CDR3 sequence: CARRDRGNQQRGSSYNEQFF.

The V call is TRBV6-1, the J call TRBJ1-1; the TCRdb D gene call, TRBD1, has no DNA to confirm it. There are 17 residues in the CDR3. Germline CDR1 and CDR2: MNHNS and SASEGT. The CDR3 sequence is CASTTYFGGHRNTEAFF.

This chain links TRBV5-1 with TRBJ1-1; TCRdb's D call, TRBD1, is unchecked because there is no DNA. The length of the CDR3 is 17 residues. Germline V gives CDR1 SGHRS, CDR2 YFSETQ. CDR3 sequence: CASSLVGPGQPNTEAFF.

The chain combines TRBV7-8 with TRBJ2-2; TCRdb picks TRBD2, but there is no DNA to check that call. This CDR3 spans 17 amino acids. Germline CDR1 reads SGHVS; CDR2 reads FQNEAQ. CDR3 in amino acids: CASRQGTAGGSTGELFF. Full variable domain (outside the CDR3, taken from reference TRBV7-8 and TRBJ2-2): GAGVSQSPRYKVAKRGQDVALRCDPISGHVSLFWYQQALGQGPEFLTYFQNEAQLDKSGLPSDRFFAERPEGSVSTLKIQRTQQEDSAVYLCASRQGTAGGSTGELFFGEGSRLTVL.

The genes are TRBV20-1 and TRBJ2-7; TCRdb selects TRBD2, and the lack of DNA leaves this call unchecked. The CDR3 totals 13 residues. From germline, CDR1 is DFQATT and CDR2 SNEGSKA (reference sequence). CDR3 sequence reads: CSAPSGSRYEQYF.

The rearrangement uses TRBV10-3 and TRBJ1-3. Looked up from germline, CDR1 is ENHRY and CDR2 is SYGVKD. This CDR3 contains 17 residues. The CDR3 sequence is CAISESGRLSSGNTIYF.

The CDR3 sequence is CSATGTAYNEKLFF. The chain joins TRBV20-1 to TRBJ1-4; as DNA is missing, the TRBD1 call by TCRdb cannot be tested. There are 14 residues in the CDR3. Looked up from germline, CDR1 is DFQATT and CDR2 is SNEGSKA (reference sequence).

J is TRBJ2-1 and V is TRBV24-1; the D gene TCRdb calls, TRBD1, cannot be checked with no DNA. This CDR3 is built from 15 residues. Germline CDR1 KGHDR, CDR2 SFDVKD. The CDR3: CATSDRRGRNNEQFF.

This chain connects TRBV20-1 to TRBJ2-6; the D call from TCRdb, TRBD1, cannot be confirmed without DNA. The CDR3 is made up of 15 amino acids. Germline values: CDR1 DFQATT, CDR2 SNEGSKA (reference sequence). CDR3 sequence: CSARGGFSGANVLTF.

The chain links TRBV6-2 or TRBV6-3 to TRBJ2-1; TCRdb gives TRBD2 as the D gene, but with no DNA this cannot be confirmed. The CDR3 has 17 amino acids. The germline V gene has CDR1 MNHEY and CDR2 SVGEGT. The CDR3 sequence is CASSRKPSRNTYNEQFF.